These 27 T cell receptor beta chains originate from one sample sequenced in a study of cytomegalovirus exposure and HLA in healthy donors. Assay used: immunoSEQ multiplex PCR; TCRdb lists only in-frame clones, some missing. The data show about 330,000 clones, around 87% seen once. Input material: PBMCs. These receptors all come from a woman aged 25-40 years in good health and CMV-seropositive.

Of note for this clone: This specimen includes other DNA sequences encoding the same CDR3. The J gene is TRBJ2-7, the V gene TRBV15; 11 nucleotides align to TRBD2. V was pared by 0 bases and J by 3 bases, with 1 base of the junction left unmatched. The CDR3 spans 15 residues. Germline lookup yields CDR1 LNHNV and CDR2 YYDKDF (reference sequence). CDR3 coding DNA: TGTGCCACCAGCAGAGATACTAGCGGGAGCTACGAGCAGTACTTC. Translation gives CATSRDTSGSYEQYF.

The chain couples TRBV18 to TRBJ2-1, with TRBD2 matching over 10 bases. Germline loops: CDR1 KGHSH, CDR2 LQKENI. The V gene end was trimmed by 6 bases and the J gene end by 3 bases; junction bases not matched to a gene: 11. This CDR3 has 17 amino acids. The DNA of the CDR3 is TGTGCCAGCTCGCCCGGCGGGCTAGCGGGGGTCTACAATGAGCAGTTCTTC. Its translation is CASSPGGLAGVYNEQFF.

The V and J genes are TRBV29-1 and TRBJ1-5; D uncertain. V was cut by 7 bases and J by 5 bases, with 12 bases left in between. CDR1 and CDR2 (germline): SQVTM, ANQGSEA. The CDR3 runs 12 residues. The CDR3 reads CSARGSDQPQHF. In DNA form, the CDR3 reads TGCAGCGCACGGGGTTCGGATCAGCCCCAGCATTTT.

The V call is TRBV28, the J call TRBJ1-1; 8 nucleotides line up with TRBD1. The length of the CDR3 is 12 residues. Germline lookup yields CDR1 MDHEN and CDR2 SYDVKM. With V trimmed by 10 bases and J by 5 bases, 6 bases remained unmatched. CDR3: CATGQGWTEAFF. CDR3 DNA sequence: TGTGCCACTGGACAGGGTTGGACTGAAGCTTTCTTT.

This clone was found a few times. The CDR3 reads CAWKTGLNTGELFF. The CDR3 bases are TGTGCCTGGAAGACAGGATTGAACACCGGGGAGCTGTTTTTT. The chain couples TRBV30 to TRBJ2-2; perhaps TRBD1 as D (6 bases). Germline V gene sequence: CDR1 GTSNPN, CDR2 SVGIG (reference sequence). CDR3 size: 14 residues. V was clipped by 4 bases and J by 1 base, with 10 bases between them.

Comment on this clone: Different DNA sequences within this sample yield the same CDR3. This rearrangement joins TRBV27 to TRBJ2-6; D is uncertain. The CDR3 has 12 amino acids. With 8 bases removed from V and 0 bases from J, the gap between germline ends came to 2 bases. Germline values: CDR1 MNHEY, CDR2 SMNVEV (reference sequence). The CDR3 bases are TGTGCCAGCTCCTCTGGGGCCAACGTCCTGACTTTC. Translated: CASSSGANVLTF.

The gene calls are TRBV6-6 and TRBJ1-2; TRBD1 matches at 7 bases. The V gene's germline CDR1 is MNHNY and CDR2 SVGAGI (reference sequence). V lost 6 bases, J lost 5 bases, and 9 bases stayed unmatched. This CDR3 contains 14 residues. The DNA for the CDR3 is TGTGCCAGCAGACCACCGGGACAGTCTTATGGCTACACCTTC. This sequence encodes CASRPPGQSYGYTF.

The chain links TRBV7-2 to TRBJ1-2; D not resolved. Germline CDR1 is SGHTA and CDR2 is FQGNSA. Trimming removed 5 bases at V and 0 bases at J, with 10 bases between. The CDR3 sequence is 14 residues long. Here the CDR3 DNA reads TGTGCCAGCAGCCCACCGGCCTCTAACTATGGCTACACCTTC. Encoded protein: CASSPPASNYGYTF. The whole variable domain, remainder taken from reference TRBV7-2 and TRBJ1-2, is GAGVSQSPSNKVTEKGKDVELRCDPISGHTALYWYRQSLGQGLEFLIYFQGNSAPDKSGLPSDRFSAERTGGSVSTLTIQRTQQEDSAVYLCASSPPASNYGYTFGSGTRLTVV.

The gene calls are TRBV15 and TRBJ1-2; tentatively, D is TRBD1 (6 bases). Trimming removed 0 bases from V and 8 bases from J, with 22 bases in between. Germline V lookup: CDR1 LNHNV, CDR2 YYDKDF (reference sequence). This CDR3 region has 17 residues. The CDR3 region has the DNA TGTGCCACCAGCAGAGATTGGGGGCTGGAATTTGGTAAGGGCTACACCTTC. Protein: CATSRDWGLEFGKGYTF.

The chain combines TRBV25-1 with TRBJ2-1, with D hard to call. The CDR3 has 11 residues. Trimming pared 4 bases from V and 12 bases from J, leaving 10 bases between. Per the germline V gene, CDR1 is MGHDK and CDR2 is SYGVNS. The CDR3 nucleotides read TGTGCCAGCAGTGCCGGACCTCGGCAGTTCTTC. Translated: CASSAGPRQFF.

The V gene is TRBV7-6, the J gene TRBJ2-7, with D perhaps TRBD2 (6 bases). Germline lookup yields CDR1 SGHVS and CDR2 FNYEAQ. Trimming cost V 3 bases and J 2 bases, with 17 bases left between them. This CDR3 has 16 residues. CDR3 nucleotide sequence: TGTGCCAGCAGCTTCATACTAGCCGACTCCCCCTACGAGCAGTACTTC. Translated: CASSFILADSPYEQYF.

This clone was observed a single time. V is TRBV9 and J is TRBJ2-1, with a possible D match to TRBD2 (6 bases). This CDR3 has 16 residues. V was cut by 4 bases and J by 3 bases, with 17 bases left in between. Germline CDR1 is SGDLS and CDR2 is YYNGEE. The CDR3 bases are TGTGCCAGCAGCCTGGGGGGACGTGACTTCTACAATGAGCAGTTCTTC. This gives the protein CASSLGGRDFYNEQFF.

The rearrangement links TRBV27 to TRBJ1-5, with TRBD1 matching 7 bases. V trimming: 3 bases; J trimming: 6 bases; junction bases outside the gene matches: 5. This CDR3 has 14 amino acids. Germline V gene lookup returns CDR1 MNHEY and CDR2 SMNVEV (reference sequence). CDR3 coding DNA: TGTGCCAGCAGTTTCACAGGGGCCGCTCAGCCCCAGCATTTT. This encodes CASSFTGAAQPQHF.

The V gene is TRBV4-3, the J gene TRBJ1-2, with TRBD1 matching over 9 bases. Germline assignment: CDR1 LGHNA and CDR2 YSLEER. The CDR3 length is 16 residues. V shed 0 bases, J shed 5 bases, and the junction held 7 bases outside the gene matches. The CDR3, as DNA: TGCGCCAGCAGCCAAGACACAGGGGGCCTAGGATATGGCTACACCTTC. Protein: CASSQDTGGLGYGYTF.

This rearrangement joins TRBV7-6 to TRBJ2-1, with D perhaps matching TRBD2 (6 bases). The germline CDR1 and CDR2 sequences are SGHVS and FNYEAQ. V was pared by 5 bases and J by 5 bases, with 16 bases between. The CDR3 is 15 amino acids. As DNA, the CDR3 is TGTGCCAGCAGCCCAGTGGCGGGGTCAGACAATGAGCAGTTCTTC. Encoded protein: CASSPVAGSDNEQFF. Based on the CDR3 plus reference TRBV7-6 and TRBJ2-1, the full variable domain is GAGVSQSPRYKVTKRGQDVALRCDPISGHVSLYWYRQALGQGPEFLTYFNYEAQQDKSGLPNDRFSAERPEGSISTLTIQRTEQRDSAMYRCASSPVAGSDNEQFFGPGTRLTVL.

The J gene is TRBJ2-2, the V gene TRBV5-4; D not resolved. The CDR3 length is 14 residues. The germline V and J ends were trimmed by 2 bases and 0 bases, with 5 bases remaining between them. The germline V gene encodes CDR1 SGHNT and CDR2 YYREEE (reference sequence). The CDR3 bases are TGTGCCAGCAGCTTCGCCCCGAACACCGGGGAGCTGTTTTTT. This sequence encodes CASSFAPNTGELFF.

This clone was observed a few times. The V and J genes are TRBV7-9 and TRBJ1-5; D might be TRBD1 (5 bases). Germline lookup yields CDR1 SEHNR and CDR2 FQNEAQ (reference sequence). V was pared by 1 base and J by 9 bases, with 10 bases between. The CDR3 has 13 amino acids. The CDR3 DNA follows: TGTGCCAGCAGCTTAGATTTGGGGACGCCCCAGCATTTT. As protein: CASSLDLGTPQHF.

This sequence joins TRBV18 and TRBJ2-5, with TRBD1 matching over 9 bases. This CDR3 comprises 13 residues. Germline V lookup: CDR1 KGHSH, CDR2 LQKENI. The CDR3 is CVSTGGRQETQYF. The CDR3 DNA sequence: TGTGTTTCGACAGGGGGACGTCAAGAGACCCAGTACTTC.

This chain connects TRBV30 to TRBJ1-1; D is undetermined. The CDR3 has 13 amino acids. Trimming cost V 4 bases and J 1 base, with 10 bases left between them. Germline assignment: CDR1 GTSNPN and CDR2 SVGIG (reference sequence). The CDR3 protein is CAWTTGRNTEAFF. CDR3 nucleotide sequence: TGTGCCTGGACCACTGGCAGGAACACTGAAGCTTTCTTT.

The gene calls are TRBV27 and TRBJ2-7, with 9 bases matching TRBD1. Germline loops: CDR1 MNHEY, CDR2 SMNVEV (reference sequence). The CDR3 length is 16 residues. V shed 4 bases and J 6 bases; nucleotides not matched to a gene: 13. CDR3 nucleotides: TGTGCCAGCAGTTCTTTGGACAGGGGTGGCGTGGGCGAGCAGTACTTC. Its translation is CASSSLDRGGVGEQYF.

The chain uses TRBV7-3 and TRBJ2-5; TRBD1 might be the D (5 bases). Germline V gene data show CDR1 as SGHTA and CDR2 as FQGTGA. V was clipped by 0 bases and J by 2 bases, with 10 bases between them. The CDR3 is 15 amino acids. The CDR3 region is CASSLTRDRQETQYF. The CDR3 coding sequence is TGTGCCAGCAGCTTAACGCGAGACAGACAAGAGACCCAGTACTTC.

This rearrangement joins TRBV9 to TRBJ2-7; the D is unclear. Trimming took 0 bases from V and 0 from J, leaving 10 bases between them. CDR1 is SGDLS and CDR2 is YYNGEE in the germline V gene. The CDR3 is 15 amino acids. This chain's CDR3 is CASSVESTGSYEQYF. In nucleotides, the CDR3 is TGTGCCAGCAGCGTAGAGTCCACTGGCTCCTACGAGCAGTACTTC.

J is TRBJ2-5 and V is TRBV5-1; either TRBD1 or TRBD2 may supply D (5 bases each). This CDR3 has 13 amino acids. Trimming left V 4 bases short and J 2 bases short, with 9 bases between. Germline loops: CDR1 SGHRS, CDR2 YFSETQ. The CDR3 protein is CASSRGPQETQYF. For the CDR3, the DNA is TGCGCCAGCAGCAGGGGACCGCAAGAGACCCAGTACTTC.

The count of this clone is one. CDR3: CASSVMVNEKLFF. CDR3 nucleotide sequence: TGTGCCAGCAGTGTAATGGTTAATGAAAAACTGTTTTTT. The chain uses TRBV6-5 and TRBJ1-4; D is unresolved. The CDR3 spans 13 residues. The V end was cut by 5 bases, the J end by 4 bases, with 8 bases between. The germline V gene has CDR1 MNHEY and CDR2 SVGAGI.

In its sample, this clone was seen once. The chain recombines TRBV27 with TRBJ2-7; D remains ambiguous. Germline V gene lookup returns CDR1 MNHEY and CDR2 SMNVEV (reference sequence). V lost 5 bases, J lost 2 bases, and 28 bases lay in between. This CDR3 contains 19 residues. The CDR3 DNA follows: TGTGCCAGCAGTCCCCGAAGCTTAAGCCTCGGGCGGCTTACCTACGAGCAGTACTTC. Protein sequence: CASSPRSLSLGRLTYEQYF.

This clone was detected only once. The chain is built from TRBV5-4 and TRBJ2-1; 11 nucleotides agree with TRBD2. V was clipped by 4 bases and J by 2 bases; unmatched bases: 5. Looked up from germline, CDR1 is SGHNT and CDR2 is YYREEE (reference sequence). There are 16 residues in the CDR3. The CDR3 is CASSPGTSGPYNEQFF. CDR3 coding DNA: TGTGCCAGCAGCCCCGGGACTAGCGGCCCCTACAATGAGCAGTTCTTC.

In this sample, this clone turned up once. This rearrangement joins TRBV6-1 to TRBJ1-1; 7 nucleotides match TRBD1. The CDR3 runs to 15 residues. The V gene end was trimmed by 7 bases and the J gene end by 0 bases; junction bases not matched to a gene: 8. In germline, CDR1 is MNHNS, CDR2 SASEGT. The CDR3, as DNA: TGTGCCAGCAAGGTCGAAGGGGGCATGAACACTGAAGCTTTCTTT. It yields the protein CASKVEGGMNTEAFF.